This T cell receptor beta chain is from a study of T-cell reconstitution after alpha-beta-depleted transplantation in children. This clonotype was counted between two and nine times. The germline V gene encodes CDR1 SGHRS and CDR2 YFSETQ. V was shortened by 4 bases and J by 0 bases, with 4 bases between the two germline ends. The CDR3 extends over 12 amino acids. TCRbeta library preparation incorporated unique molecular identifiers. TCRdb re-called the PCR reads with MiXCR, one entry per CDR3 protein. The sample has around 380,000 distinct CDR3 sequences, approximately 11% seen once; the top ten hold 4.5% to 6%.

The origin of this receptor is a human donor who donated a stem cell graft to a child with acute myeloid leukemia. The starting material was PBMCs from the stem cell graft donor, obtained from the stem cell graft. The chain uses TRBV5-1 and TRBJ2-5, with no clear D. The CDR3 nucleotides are TGCGCCAGCAGCGTCTACCAAGAGACCCAGTACTTC. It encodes CASSVYQETQYF.